Detailed here is one T cell receptor (beta chain). The antigen is undetermined. The sample originates from a study of shared clonotypes between healthy human individuals. Study results and limitations: Researchers found naive subsets generally carried larger estimated richness than memory subsets.

DNA at about 210 ng, about 30,000 T cell genomes, went into sorted-subset replicate PCRs. The table came from immunoSEQ multiplex PCR; TCRdb's copy has only in-frame clones and leaves some out. The data show over 950,000 clones, roughly 80% seen once. The donors were all Caucasian adults (living in Nashville, Tennessee). V was cut by 5 bases and J by 1 base, with 15 bases left in between. The CDR3 loop spans 15 amino acids. Per the germline V gene, CDR1 is SGHKS and CDR2 is YYEKEE (reference sequence). The sequence derives from a man between 18 and 35 years old in good health. Some clones in this sample may be carry-over from other donors' samples. The gene calls are TRBV5-5 and TRBJ2-5; perhaps TRBD2 as D (6 bases). Sequences were obtained from memory CD4+ T cells from PBMCs. Noted subset: CD45RA-negative fraction. The DNA for the CDR3 is TGTGCCAGCAGTCGGGGGATACGTCCCCAAGAGACCCAGTACTTC. This encodes CASSRGIRPQETQYF.